The TCR beta chain under discussion was sequenced for a study of vaccination and CD4 T cells after COVID-19 (dated by TCRdb to 2021 to 2024). Notes on the research overall: In the convalescent cohort there were six males and four females, among whom were two Hispanic individuals, seven Caucasians, two Asians and one multiracial person. In control cultures, a CEFX viral epitope pool was used as positive control, an HIV-1 Nef peptide pool was used as negative control, or no peptide was added. Each participant got two doses of either the Pfizer-BioNTech BNT162b2 vaccine (n=8) or the Moderna mRNA-1273 vaccine (n=2). For stimulating the cultures, overlapping spike peptide pools were used, derived from SARS-CoV-2 as well as from the common cold coronaviruses HCoV-NL63, HCoV-OC43 and HCoV-229E. Post-vaccine blood samples were collected a median of approximately 72 days after the second vaccine dose, ranging from roughly 13 to 250 days. At the TCR clonotype level, an earlier paper using these donors assessed memory CD4+ T cell crossreactivity between SARS-CoV-2 and common cold coronavirus spike proteins. The spike-specific CD4+ TCR repertoire was compared before and after mRNA vaccination in around ten COVID-19 convalescent patients and several infection-naive healthy vaccine recipients. Post-COVID blood samples from convalescent patients were collected a median of 101 days after diagnosis, with a range of about 30 to 170 days.

Reading from cysteine to phenylalanine, the CDR3 counts 14 amino acids. Only the CDR3 DNA is retained, 42 bases long and in frame from the first base. V is pared back by 6 bases and J by 6 bases, with 20 bases lying between the germline termini. For CDR1 and CDR2, the germline V gene (reference sequence) lists DFQATT and SNEGSKA. Libraries were prepared through PCR. DNA from cultured CD4+ T cells was subjected to TCR sequencing with the Oncomine TCR Beta short-read assay at the Johns Hopkins FTIC core. The QIAamp micro DNA kit was used to extract genomic DNA from the cultured CD4+ T cells. Oncomine TCR Beta libraries from cultured CD4+ T cells were pooled using unique dual indexes and sequenced on an Illumina iSeq 100. The source study handled its data this way. Non-productive sequences were removed, and CDR3s not starting with C, not ending with F or W, or shorter than 7 amino acids were discarded. Antigen-specific clonotypes were identified using the MANAFEST web application through comparison of peptide-stimulated wells with reference and other culture wells. An FDR below 0.05, an odds ratio above 5, and a productive frequency above 0.1% in at least two of three replicate wells were required for clones to be considered positive. A clonotype counted as cross-reactive if it showed significant expansion both in the SARS-CoV-2 spike wells and in at least one common cold coronavirus spike condition. Similarity between CDR3 sequences was evaluated in R version 3.6.1 using Levenshtein distances (stringdist) and unrooted phylogenetic trees (ape). Clones were called with MiXCR by TCRdb after fastp trimmed the public reads at Q25, and only in-frame beta chains were retained. When rows share a CDR3 protein, they turn into one entry using the most common DNA and genes. The V and J calls, along with clone size, are taken from TCRdb and not from the paper's own processing. The sample contains some 7,000 distinct CDR3 sequences, around two fifths of them found a single time. 22% of the sample rests with the top ten.

Worth noting for this clonotype: Its antigen is not yet known. There are no base qualities to consult, and no much larger clone falls within one base.

Overall results and qualifications from the work: Only a relatively small number of convalescent patients were included in the study, and early timepoints following natural infection were not analyzed. In convalescent patients, a median approximately 83% of post-vaccine SARS-CoV-2-reactive clones were detected only after vaccination, suggesting vaccine-specific priming. The median number of SARS-CoV-2-reactive clonotypes rose from under 25 after infection to roughly 38 after vaccination, but the change was not significant. In convalescent patients, nearly all vaccine-specific clones (304 of 307) were found to be mono-reactive for SARS-CoV-2 spike rather than cross-reactive with common cold coronaviruses.

The treatment or condition label here, explained by the study, means: approximately nine-day PBMC culture with coronavirus spike peptide pools or control peptides (ViraFEST assay). CD4+ T cells from unexposed donors were collected before the COVID-19 pandemic (2011-2018). To expand antigen-specific T cells with peptide pools and then pick out the expanded clonotypes through TCR sequencing, the study relied on the ViraFEST assay. Each well held 2 million to 2.5 million PBMCs cultured with roughly 10 ug/ml peptide pools in IMDM containing around 5% human AB serum and around 9 IU/ml IL-2. Half of the culture medium was replaced with fresh IL-2-containing medium on days 3 and 7. After approximately 11 days of culture, CD4+ T cells were isolated by negative selection with the EasySep CD4+ T cell isolation kit. Unexposed donor CD4+ T cells were tested for reactivity to SARS-CoV-2 S and N and four common cold coronavirus spike pools, as cell number allowed. PBMCs were separated from whole blood using Ficoll-Paque Plus gradient centrifugation and then either used fresh or cryopreserved at -140C. Culture conditions were generally each tested in triplicate wells. Leukapheresis product for the unexposed donors was purchased commercially.

The sequence is built from TRBV20-1 and TRBJ1-1; TRBD1 is a weak D gene call, 5 bases matching. The TCR originated in a human donor in good health. What was sequenced was CD4+ T cells from blood, cultured in vitro. The DNA sequence is given as TGCAGTGCCCCCAGGGACTTCTCGAAGCCTGAAGCTTTCTTT. It specifies CSAPRDFSKPEAFF.